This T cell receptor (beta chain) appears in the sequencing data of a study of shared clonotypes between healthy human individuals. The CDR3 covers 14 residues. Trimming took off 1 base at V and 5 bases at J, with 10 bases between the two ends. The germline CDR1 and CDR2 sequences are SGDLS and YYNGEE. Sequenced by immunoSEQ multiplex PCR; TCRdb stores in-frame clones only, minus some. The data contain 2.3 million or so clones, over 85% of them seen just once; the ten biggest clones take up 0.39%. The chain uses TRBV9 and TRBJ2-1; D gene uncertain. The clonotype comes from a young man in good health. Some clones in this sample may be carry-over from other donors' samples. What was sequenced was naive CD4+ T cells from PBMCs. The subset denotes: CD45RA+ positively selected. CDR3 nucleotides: TGTGCCAGCAGCGTAAGCCTCGGCCACAATGAGCAGTTCTTC. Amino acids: CASSVSLGHNEQFF. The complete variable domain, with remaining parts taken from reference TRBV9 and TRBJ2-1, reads DSGVTQTPKHLITATGQRVTLRCSPRSGDLSVYWYQQSLDQGLQFLIQYYNGEERAKGNILERFSAQQFPDLHSELNLSSLELGDSALYFCASSVSLGHNEQFFGPGTRLTVL.